This T cell receptor beta chain was profiled in a study of blood T cell repertoires in COVID-19. Study-level background: PBMCs, B-cell-depleted T cells, or T cells provided the cDNA or gDNA that made up the material.

In the original workflow: Amplification of reference gene primers provided the estimated nucleated cell counts. Profiling relied on immunoSEQ multiplex PCR, and the TCRdb table lists in-frame clones only, not all of them. V and J calls and clone size are those listed in that table; D and trimming were worked out from the DNA. The data show approximately 190,000 clones, around nine tenths seen once. Trimming removed 7 bases at V and 3 bases at J, with 15 bases between. The CDR3 runs to 14 residues. Germline CDR1 and CDR2: MDHEN and SYDVKM. This sequence joins TRBV28 and TRBJ1-1, with D possibly being TRBD1 (6 bases). The source is a woman aged 40 to 49 who had recovered from COVID-19. The sample consisted of peripheral blood. The CDR3 spells CASIVRGGHTEAFF. DNA for the CDR3: TGTGCCAGCATCGTCCGGGGGGGCCACACTGAAGCTTTCTTT. Drawing the rest from reference TRBV28 and TRBJ1-1, the complete variable domain is DVKVTQSSRYLVKRTGEKVFLECVQDMDHENMFWYRQDPGLGLRLIYFSYDVKMKEKGDIPEGYSVSREKKERFSLILESASTNQTSMYLCASIVRGGHTEAFFGQGTRLTVV.